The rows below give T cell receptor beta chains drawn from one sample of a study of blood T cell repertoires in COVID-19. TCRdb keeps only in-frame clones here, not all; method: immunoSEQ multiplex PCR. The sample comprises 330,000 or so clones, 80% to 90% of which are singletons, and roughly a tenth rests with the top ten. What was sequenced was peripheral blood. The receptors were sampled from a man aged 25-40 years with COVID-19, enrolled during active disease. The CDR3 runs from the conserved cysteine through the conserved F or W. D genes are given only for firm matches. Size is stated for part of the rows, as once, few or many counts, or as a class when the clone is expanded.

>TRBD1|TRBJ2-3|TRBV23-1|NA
TGCGCCAGCAGTCCATGGACAGGGGGAGTTACGCAGTATTTT
CASSPWTGGVTQYF
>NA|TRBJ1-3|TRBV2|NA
TGTGCCAGCAAGGGCAGGGACTCTGGAAACACCATATATTTT
CASKGRDSGNTIYF
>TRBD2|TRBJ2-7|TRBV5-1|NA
TGCGCCAGCAGCCAGGGGACAGCCGTAGGGACTAGCTCCGAGCAGTACTTC
CASSQGTAVGTSSEQYF
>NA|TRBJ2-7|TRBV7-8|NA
TGTGCCAGCAGCCCGGCAGGTTACGAGCAGTACTTC
CASSPAGYEQYF
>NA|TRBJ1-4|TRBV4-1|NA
TGCGCCAGCAGCCCGCGAGAGCTTCTGGGGGCTGTTGAAAAACTGTTTTTT
CASSPRELLGAVEKLFF
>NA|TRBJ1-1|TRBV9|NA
TGTGCCAGCAGCGTAGGGTGGGGCATGAACACTGAAGCTTTCTTT
CASSVGWGMNTEAFF
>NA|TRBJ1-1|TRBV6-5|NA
TGTGCCAGCAGTTTCCCCGGAGGGGAGCCTGAAGCTTTCTTT
CASSFPGGEPEAFF
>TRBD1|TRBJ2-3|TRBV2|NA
TGTGCCAGCCGACAGGGGGCTGGCGCAGATACGCAGTATTTT
CASRQGAGADTQYF
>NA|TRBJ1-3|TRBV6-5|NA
TGTGCCAGCACCGACTTTCGGAGCTCTGGAAACACCATATATTTT
CASTDFRSSGNTIYF
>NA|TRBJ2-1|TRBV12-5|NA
TGTGCTAGTGGCCTAGGATCAGGGGTTTTCAATGAGCAGTTCTTC
CASGLGSGVFNEQFF
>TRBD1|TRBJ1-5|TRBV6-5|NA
TGTGCCAGCAGCCAGGACAGGGCCTATCAGCCCCAGCATTTT
CASSQDRAYQPQHF
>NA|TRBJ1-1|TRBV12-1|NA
TGTGCCAGCAGCTTTGTCGTCTGGGGACAGGGAAGGAAGTATAAGAGGTACGCTTTCTTT
CASSFVVWGQGRKYKRYAFF
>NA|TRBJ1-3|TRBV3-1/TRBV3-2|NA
TGTGCCAGCAGCCAACAGGGGGGAAACACCATATATTTT
CASSQQGGNTIYF
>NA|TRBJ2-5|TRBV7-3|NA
TGTGCCAGCAGCTTAAAAGCGGAAGAGACCCAGTACTTC
CASSLKAEETQYF
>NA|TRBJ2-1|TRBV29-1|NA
TGCAGCGTTGGGACACTCGATGAGCAGTTCTTC
CSVGTLDEQFF
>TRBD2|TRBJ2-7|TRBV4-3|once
TGCGCCAGCAGCCAAGATGGGACTAGCGCCTACGAGCAGTACTTC
CASSQDGTSAYEQYF
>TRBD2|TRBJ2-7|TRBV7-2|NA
TGTGCCAGCAGCATCCCACTTCAGCGGGGGAGCGAGCAGTACTTC
CASSIPLQRGSEQYF
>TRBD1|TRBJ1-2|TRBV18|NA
TGTGCCAGCTCACCTGCTCCAACGACAGGGGGAGGCTATGGCTACACCTTC
CASSPAPTTGGGYGYTF
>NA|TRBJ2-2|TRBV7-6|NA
TGTGCCAGCAGCTCGGACTACTTTTCCGGGGAGCTGTTTTTT
CASSSDYFSGELFF
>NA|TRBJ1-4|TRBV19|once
TGTGCCAGCGTCAAGGGGGGGAGTGAAAAACTGTTTTTT
CASVKGGSEKLFF
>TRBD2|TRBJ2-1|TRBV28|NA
TGTGCCAGCAGTGCCCCAGCGGGAGAGGGTTACAATGAGCAGTTCTTC
CASSAPAGEGYNEQFF
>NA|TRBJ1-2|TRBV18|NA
TGTGCCAGCTCAGAGGGCTATGGCTACACCTTC
CASSEGYGYTF
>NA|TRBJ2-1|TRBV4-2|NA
TGTGCCAGCAGCCACCATAGCCCAACGGCCTACAATGAGCAGTTCTTC
CASSHHSPTAYNEQFF
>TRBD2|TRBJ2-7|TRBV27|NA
TGTGCCAGCAGTGAAGCGGGGGGACCAACCTCCTCCTACGAGCAGTACTTC
CASSEAGGPTSSYEQYF
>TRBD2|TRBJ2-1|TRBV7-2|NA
TGTGCCAGCAGCTTTACCGGGACTAGCGGGAGGTTAAATGAGCAGTTCTTC
CASSFTGTSGRLNEQFF
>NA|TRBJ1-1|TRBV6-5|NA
TGTGCCAGCAGTTCCCAGGTTGGTGAAGCTTTCTTT
CASSSQVGEAFF
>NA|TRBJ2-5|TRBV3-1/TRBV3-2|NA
TGTGCCAGCAGTCGGGGGAGGCAGTACTTC
CASSRGRQYF
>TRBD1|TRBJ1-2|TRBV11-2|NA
TGTGCCAGCAGCTTACCTGTTATCGGACAGGGCAACTATGGCTACACCTTC
CASSLPVIGQGNYGYTF
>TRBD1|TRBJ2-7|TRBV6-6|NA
TGTGCCAGCAGTTACTGGGACAGTCCCTACGAGCAGTACTTC
CASSYWDSPYEQYF
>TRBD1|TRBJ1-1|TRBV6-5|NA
TGTGCCAGCACCAGGGACAGGGGGTGGACTGAAGCTTTCTTT
CASTRDRGWTEAFF
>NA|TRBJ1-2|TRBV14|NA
TGTGCCAGCAGCCAAGGGACTGGAAATGGCTACACCTTC
CASSQGTGNGYTF
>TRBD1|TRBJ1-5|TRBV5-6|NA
TGTGCCAGCAGCTTGTGGAGACAGGGGACAAATCAGCCCCAGCATTTT
CASSLWRQGTNQPQHF
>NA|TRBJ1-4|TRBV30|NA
TGTGCCTGGAGTGTACCGACAAAAGAAAAACTGTTTTTT
CAWSVPTKEKLFF
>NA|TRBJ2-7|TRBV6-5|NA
TGTGCCAGCAGTTACCAGGGCTACGAGCAGTACTTC
CASSYQGYEQYF
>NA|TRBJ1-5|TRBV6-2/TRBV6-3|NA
TGTGCCAGCACTTACCAATCAAAACAGCCCCAGCATTTT
CASTYQSKQPQHF
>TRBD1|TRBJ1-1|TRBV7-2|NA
TGTGCCAGCAGCTTATCACAACAGGGGGCGGACACTGAAGCTTTCTTT
CASSLSQQGADTEAFF
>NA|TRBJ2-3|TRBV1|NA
TGCACCAGCAGCCAAGATCTTGCTGGCAGCACAGATACGCAGTATTTT
CTSSQDLAGSTDTQYF
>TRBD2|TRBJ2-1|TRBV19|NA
TGTGCCAGTACCCGGGGGACTAGCGGGGTTAATGAGCAGTTCTTC
CASTRGTSGVNEQFF
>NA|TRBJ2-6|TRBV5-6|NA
TGTGCCAGCAGCTTGTTTGAGAGCTCTGGGGCCAACGTCCTGACTTTC
CASSLFESSGANVLTF
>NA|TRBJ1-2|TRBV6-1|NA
TGTGCCAGCAGTGGACTGGAACTACATTACCTCACTAACTATGGCTACACCTTC
CASSGLELHYLTNYGYTF